The 15 T cell receptor beta chains given below trace back to one sample, sequenced in a study of T cells expressing NK-cell markers. TCRdb processed the 5' RACE reads again and assigns one entry to each CDR3 protein, with no DNA. This listing includes 150,000 to 180,000 distinct CDR3 sequences. Material: blood T cells: a sorted CD56 or NKG2C T cell subset, CD4+ or CD8+ T cells, or bulk PBMC T cells (not recorded which). Source of these receptors: a woman aged 45-65 years in good health.

This chain connects TRBV5-6 to TRBJ2-3; the D call from TCRdb, TRBD2, cannot be confirmed without DNA. Germline V lookup: CDR1 SGHDT, CDR2 YYEEEE. The CDR3 runs to 20 residues. The CDR3 sequence is CASSISRGPGRPSKKDTQYF.

This chain joins TRBV29-1 and TRBJ1-1; the D gene TCRdb calls, TRBD1, cannot be checked with no DNA. CDR3 size: 12 residues. CDR1 is SQVTM, CDR2 ANQGSEA, per germline. The CDR3 protein is CSVLSGNTEAFF.

The V call is TRBV4-1, the J call TRBJ2-1; TCRdb's D call of TRBD1 is untestable without DNA. There are 15 residues in the CDR3. Per germline, CDR1 MGHRA and CDR2 YSYEKL. The CDR3 sequence is CASSTRQGDNNEQFF.

CDR3 in amino acids: CASSFWDRGSEKLFF. The chain is built from TRBV7-9 and TRBJ1-4; the TCRdb D gene call, TRBD1, has no DNA to confirm it. The CDR3 has 15 amino acids. CDR1 is SEHNR and CDR2 is FQNEAQ in the germline V gene (reference sequence).

The chain links TRBV6-6 to TRBJ2-1; absent DNA, TCRdb's TRBD1 call cannot be checked. Per germline, CDR1 MNHNY and CDR2 SVGAGI (reference sequence). CDR3 size: 19 residues. The CDR3 loop is CASSYLWGGGASSYNEQFF.

J is TRBJ2-1 and V is TRBV29-1; TCRdb outputs TRBD2, but without DNA this stays unchecked. This CDR3 contains 16 residues. Per germline, CDR1 SQVTM and CDR2 ANQGSEA. The chain's CDR3 is CSVAGTSGSFGNEQFF.

The genes are TRBV12-3 or TRBV12-4 and TRBJ2-4. The CDR3 runs 13 residues. The chain's CDR3 is CASSSGPQNIQYF.

The rearrangement uses TRBV25-1 and TRBJ2-2. Germline-derived CDR1 and CDR2 are MGHDK and SYGVNS. The CDR3 runs to 15 residues. CDR3 sequence reads: CASSVTVDPAGELFF.

The chain carries TRBV7-8 and TRBJ2-7; the D call from TCRdb, TRBD2, cannot be confirmed without DNA. The CDR3 sequence is 15 residues long. CDR1 and CDR2 from the germline V gene are SGHVS and FQNEAQ. The CDR3 reads CASSSRTSGRYEQYF.

The chain couples TRBV3-1 to TRBJ2-5; the TCRdb call, TRBD2, lacks DNA for checking. The germline CDR1 and CDR2 sequences are LGHDT and YNNKEL (reference sequence). This CDR3 contains 13 residues. The CDR3 loop reads CASRGPSQETQYF.

The V and J genes are TRBV27 and TRBJ1-1; TCRdb selects TRBD1, and the lack of DNA leaves this call unchecked. Germline V gives CDR1 MNHEY, CDR2 SMNVEV (reference sequence). The CDR3 has 15 amino acids. CDR3 in amino acids: CASSLLRDGNTEAFF.

The chain is built from TRBV5-6 and TRBJ2-1. This CDR3 has 16 amino acids. Germline V gene sequence: CDR1 SGHDT, CDR2 YYEEEE. The CDR3 here is CASSLGSTEHGNEQFF.

V usage is TRBV15 and J usage is TRBJ1-5; TCRdb gives TRBD1 as the D gene, but with no DNA this cannot be confirmed. The CDR3 runs 16 residues. Per the germline V gene, CDR1 is LNHNV and CDR2 is YYDKDF (reference sequence). This CDR3 is CATSSRAGGLNQPQHF.

The chain links TRBV7-8 to TRBJ1-3; the D gene TCRdb calls, TRBD1, cannot be checked with no DNA. Germline CDR1 reads SGHVS; CDR2 reads FQNEAQ. The CDR3 totals 17 residues. The CDR3 sequence: CASSLSGDRTGGNTIYF.

The V gene is TRBV4-1, the J gene TRBJ2-7; checking the TCRdb D call of TRBD2 is not possible without DNA. Germline-derived CDR1 and CDR2 are MGHRA and YSYEKL. The CDR3 length is 12 residues. The chain's CDR3 is CASSHGGGEQYF.